This TCR beta chain derives from a study of T cell responses to AZD1222 COVID-19 vaccine. Overall study: Second doses were pooled across both intervals (about 4 or about 12 weeks).

Note on this clone: Its specificity is unknown.

Assay: immunoSEQ multiplex PCR; the TCRdb copy retains only in-frame clones and omits some. Here the sample spans about 130,000 clones, roughly 89% being singletons. Study-level findings and limits: The study reported that nearly half of spike-specific TCRs target unmutated variant regions. Donors skewed white British and female; clonal diversity was possibly underestimated.

Deletions cut 4 bases from V and 4 bases from J, with 17 bases between. The CDR3 is made up of 15 amino acids. Germline CDR1 and CDR2: SGHDT and YYEEEE. The receptor's source is an adult in good health. V gene TRBV5-6 combines with J gene TRBJ1-2; D call uncertain. The sequenced sample was peripheral blood, obtained on day 0 of AZD1222 vaccination. DNA of the CDR3: TGTGCCAGCAGCCCCTCGGGCATCGACCTCTATGGCTACACCTTC. Translated, it gives CASSPSGIDLYGYTF.